A selection of T cell receptor beta chains follows, all from one sample in a study of T cells in Graves' hyperthyroidism and ophthalmopathy. TCRdb re-called the multiplex PCR reads with MiXCR, one entry per CDR3 protein. Among a few hundred thousand distinct CDR3 sequences listed, roughly 15% were seen once. Material for sequencing was blood. The receptor set was obtained from a woman in her 30s with Graves' ophthalmopathy. Each CDR3 is given with its conserved first and last residue. A D gene is named only where the DNA matches it firmly. Not every row has a clone size; where given, it reads once, few, many or a size class.

d_gene,j_gene,v_gene,abundance,len,CDR3aa,CDR3nt
-,TRBJ1-2,TRBV11-2,-,10,CASSLRGYTF,TGTGCCAGCAGCTTACGGGGCTACACCTTC
-,TRBJ2-5,TRBV24-1,many,18,CATSDPRALGEMQETQYF,TGTGCCACCAGTGACCCGCGAGCGTTGGGGGAAATGCAAGAGACCCAGTACTTC
TRBD1,TRBJ1-1,TRBV5-6,many,14,CASSWGQVNTEAFF,TGTGCCAGCAGCTGGGGACAGGTGAACACTGAAGCTTTCTTT
-,TRBJ1-1,TRBV29-1,many,14,CSASPGSENTEAFF,TGCAGCGCCTCCCCAGGGTCGGAAAACACTGAAGCTTTCTTT
-,TRBJ2-1,TRBV2,many,13,CASKGAMRDEQFF,TGTGCCAGCAAAGGGGCTATGAGGGATGAGCAGTTCTTC
-,TRBJ2-5,TRBV28,many,13,CASSPTSEGTQYF,TGTGCCAGCAGTCCCACCTCCGAGGGGACCCAGTACTTC
TRBD1,TRBJ1-5,TRBV13,many,14,CASSIGQGEQPQHF,TGTGCCAGCAGCATAGGACAGGGGGAGCAGCCCCAGCATTTT
-,TRBJ2-5,TRBV7-9,-,15,CASSLTGSPTETQYF,TGTGCCAGCAGCTTAACGGGATCACCTACAGAGACCCAGTACTTC
TRBD2,TRBJ2-2,TRBV30,-,13,CAWTLAGTGELFF,TGTGCCTGGACACTAGCGGGGACCGGGGAGCTGTTTTTT
TRBD1,TRBJ2-1,TRBV30,many,14,CAWRTGGLDNEQFF,TGTGCCTGGAGAACAGGGGGCTTAGACAATGAGCAGTTCTTC
-,TRBJ2-7,TRBV30,once,13,CAWSGWARSEQYF,TGTGCCTGGAGTGGGTGGGCGCGGAGCGAGCAGTACTTC
-,TRBJ2-7,TRBV10-2,-,16,CASSELTGRGPYEQYF,TGCGCCAGCAGTGAGTTGACGGGGCGGGGACCCTACGAGCAGTACTTC
TRBD1,TRBJ2-7,TRBV28,few,15,CASSLRGPSSYEQYF,TGTGCCAGCAGCCTGAGGGGGCCCAGCTCCTACGAGCAGTACTTC
TRBD1,TRBJ1-2,TRBV5-1,many,15,CASSPEGQRVDGYTF,TGCGCCAGCAGCCCGGAGGGACAGAGGGTGGATGGCTACACCTTC
-,TRBJ1-4,TRBV7-2,many,17,CASSRDLDSGLNEKLFF,TGTGCCAGCAGCCGGGACCTTGACAGCGGCCTAAATGAAAAACTGTTTTTT
TRBD2,TRBJ2-1,TRBV20-1,many,13,CSAMDGGAYEQFF,TGCAGTGCTATGGACGGGGGGGCCTATGAGCAGTTCTTC
-,TRBJ2-3,TRBV28,many,13,CASSSGATDTQYF,TGTGCCAGCAGTTCCGGGGCCACAGATACGCAGTATTTT
-,TRBJ1-4,TRBV2,many,15,CASRAQGSANEKLFF,TGTGCCAGCAGAGCTCAGGGGTCGGCTAATGAAAAACTGTTTTTT
TRBD2,TRBJ2-5,TRBV11-3,once,16,CASSPTGLAVVETQYF,TGTGCCAGCAGCCCGACGGGACTAGCGGTCGTGGAGACCCAGTACTTC
TRBD2,TRBJ2-2,TRBV3-1,once,16,CASSQRRGGHNGELFF,TGTGCCAGCAGCCAAAGACGGGGGGGCCATAACGGGGAGCTGTTTTTT
-,TRBJ2-7,TRBV2,many,11,CASTNSDEQYF,TGTGCCAGCACCAACTCGGACGAGCAGTACTTC
TRBD1,TRBJ1-2,TRBV2,many,14,CASSLGQGGEGYTF,TGTGCCAGCAGTCTAGGACAGGGGGGAGAGGGCTACACCTTC